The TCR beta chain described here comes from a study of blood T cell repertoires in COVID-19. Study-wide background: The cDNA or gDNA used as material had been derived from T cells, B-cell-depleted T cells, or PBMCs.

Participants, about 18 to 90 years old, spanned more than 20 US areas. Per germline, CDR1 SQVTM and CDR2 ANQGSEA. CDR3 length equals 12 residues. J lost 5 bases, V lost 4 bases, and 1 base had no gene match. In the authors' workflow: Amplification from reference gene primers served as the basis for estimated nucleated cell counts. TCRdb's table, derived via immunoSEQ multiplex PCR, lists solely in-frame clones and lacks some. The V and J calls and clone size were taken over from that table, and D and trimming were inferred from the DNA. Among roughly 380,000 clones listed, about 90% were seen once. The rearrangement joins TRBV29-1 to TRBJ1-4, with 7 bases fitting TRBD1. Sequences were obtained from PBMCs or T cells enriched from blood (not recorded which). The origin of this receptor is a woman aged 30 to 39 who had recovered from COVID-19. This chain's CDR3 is CSVAGGNEKLFF. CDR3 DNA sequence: TGCAGCGTTGCAGGGGGAAATGAAAAACTGTTTTTT.